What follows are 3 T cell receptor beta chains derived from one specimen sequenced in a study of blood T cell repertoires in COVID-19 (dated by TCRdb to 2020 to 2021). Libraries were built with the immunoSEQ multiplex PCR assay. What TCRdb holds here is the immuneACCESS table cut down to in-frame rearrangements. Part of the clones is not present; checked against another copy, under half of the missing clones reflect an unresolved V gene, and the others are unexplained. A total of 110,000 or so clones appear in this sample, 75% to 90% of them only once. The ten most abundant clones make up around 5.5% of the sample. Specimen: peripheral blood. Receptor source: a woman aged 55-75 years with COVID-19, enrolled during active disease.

CDR3 residues: CASSLPLDRDSYEQYF. For the CDR3, the DNA is TGTGCCAGCAGCTTACCCCTCGACAGGGATTCCTACGAGCAGTACTTC. The rearrangement joins TRBV13 to TRBJ2-7; TRBD1 aligns across 7 bases. With V trimmed by 2 bases and J by 1 base, 8 bases remained unmatched. This CDR3 contains 16 residues. Germline-derived CDR1 and CDR2 are PRHDT and FYEKMQ (reference sequence). Using reference TRBV13 and TRBJ2-7 for the parts outside the CDR3, the full variable domain is AAGVIQSPRHLIKEKRETATLKCYPIPRHDTVYWYQQGPGQDPQFLISFYEKMQSDKGSIPDRFSAQQFSDYHSELNMSSLELGDSALYFCASSLPLDRDSYEQYFGPGTRLTVT.

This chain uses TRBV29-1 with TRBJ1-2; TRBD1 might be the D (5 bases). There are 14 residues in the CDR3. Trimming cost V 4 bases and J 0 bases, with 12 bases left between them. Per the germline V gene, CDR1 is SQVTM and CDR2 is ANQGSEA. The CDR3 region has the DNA TGCAGCGTTGGCGGCAGGGAAACTAACTATGGCTACACCTTC. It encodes CSVGGRETNYGYTF.

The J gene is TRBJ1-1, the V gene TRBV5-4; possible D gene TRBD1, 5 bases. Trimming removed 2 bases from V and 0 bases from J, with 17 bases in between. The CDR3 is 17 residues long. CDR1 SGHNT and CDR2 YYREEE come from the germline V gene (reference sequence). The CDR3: CASSFRQTSLMNTEAFF. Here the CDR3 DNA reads TGTGCCAGCAGCTTCAGACAGACCTCCCTCATGAACACTGAAGCTTTCTTT.